This T cell receptor beta chain was recorded in a study of identical twins (dated by TCRdb to the mid-2010s). For the wider study: TCR alpha and beta repertoires from monozygotic twins, unrelated adults of various ages and cord blood were deep-sequenced to test whether fetal clonotypes persist. To rule out contamination, the twin experiments were replicated at different times with different library preparation protocols.

Ten or more counts support this clonotype. The antigen it recognizes is unknown. No base quality values were provided; no much bigger clone lies one nucleotide off. Only healthy Caucasian donors were included. The twin cohort comprised three pairs of female monozygotic twins, all aged about 18 to 29 years. Peripheral blood mononuclear cells were the source from which RNA for the TCR libraries was isolated. Study-level results and caveats: Abundant cord blood beta clonotypes had fewer insertions, young adult naive repertoires showed a similar but weaker trend, and memory repertoires showed no such trend. In monozygotic twins, recombination models systematically underestimated out-of-frame TCR alpha sharing, but the models matched the sharing seen between unrelated individuals. Compared with coincidental sharing between unrelated individuals, out-of-frame TCR alpha sequences shared between twins had an excess of sequences with low generation probability. Conclusions relied on cross-sectional statistical analysis, since the same donors could not be followed over many years. A weaker excess of twin sharing was found in beta out-of-frame sequences because the signal-to-noise ratio was lowered by fewer shared sequences. Zero-insertion analyses could be partly confounded by invariant T cells such as MAIT and iNKT, though diverse VJ usage argued against such confounding for most clonotypes.

The library was made by 5' RACE. TCRdb records Illumina HiSeq 2000 as the sequencer. A universal primer binding site was added through template switching, and the final cDNA carried a unique molecular identifier so that TCR cDNA molecules could be counted accurately. First-strand cDNA for TCR alpha and beta chains was synthesized from specific primers in the conserved constant-segment region. To control for contamination, every cDNA library was double barcoded, receiving both a SMART-Mk sample barcode and Illumina barcodes. Two successive PCR steps introduced TruSeq adapter sequences along with Illumina sample barcodes. The TCR alpha and beta cDNA libraries were sequenced on the Illumina HiSeq platform using custom primers. In the authors' own workflow: MiGEC was used to process raw reads and extract unique molecular identifiers, and MiXCR was used to find CDR3 positions. Recombination models were inferred per individual with the repgenHMM and IGoR tools using an EM algorithm. Shared clonotype analysis was performed with the tcR package in R, normalizing sharing by the product of cloneset sizes. To study raw recombination free of thymic and clonal selection effects, out-of-frame nonproductive sequences were analyzed. TCRdb trimmed the raw reads at Q25, called clones with MiXCR and kept productive beta chains. Each record represents a unique CDR3 protein, reported with the most common genes and DNA among its rows. TCRdb, not the authors, supplied the V and J calls. This sample has about 660,000 distinct CDR3 sequences in its table, and over 8.5% of those were observed once. The top ten clones comprise 0.75% to 1% of the sample.

Measured from the cysteine to the phenylalanine, the CDR3 is 12 residues long. Only the CDR3 part of the read is kept: 36 bases, read in frame from the first base. In the germline V gene, CDR1 corresponds to SGHRS and CDR2 to YFSETQ. The V and J ends are trimmed by 3 bases and 5 bases, leaving 9 bases between them. The sample was also linked to a second study, of yellow fever vaccine responses in identical twins. That second publication adds: According to the authors, in identical twins the way T cells responded to vaccination appeared partly convergent and partly personalized. Focusing on identical twins, the study followed the T cell clones that responded to the vaccine, and did so with precision.

This sequence was found in a woman younger than 30 in good health. The V gene is TRBV5-1 and the J gene is TRBJ2-7; TRBD1 could be the D gene, as 6 bases match. Sequencing was performed on PBMCs. CDR3 region: CASSSQGHEQYF. The nucleotide sequence is TGCGCCAGCAGCTCACAGGGACACGAGCAGTACTTC. The CDR3 plus the reference TRBV5-1 and TRBJ2-7 genes for the other parts give the full variable domain: KAGVTQTPRYLIKTRGQQVTLSCSPISGHRSVSWYQQTPGQGLQFLFEYFSETQRNKGNFPGRFSGRQFSNSRSEMNVSTLELGDSALYLCASSSQGHEQYFGPGTRLTVT.